This T cell receptor beta chain was found in a study of T-cell memory formation after mild COVID-19. Only a few counts were recorded for this clonotype. MiXCR was run by TCRdb on the 5' RACE reads, yielding one entry per CDR3 protein. The sample yields about 190,000 distinct CDR3 sequences, 27% seen once. Trimming cost V 5 bases and J 5 bases; bases outside gene matches: 6. This CDR3 has 14 amino acids. From germline, CDR1 is MNHEY and CDR2 SMNVEV (reference sequence). This TCR was recovered from an adult woman who had mild COVID-19 (a few samples of this study predate the infection). Cell type and time point are not known. The sample taken for sequencing was PBMCs or a T cell subset sorted from them (not recorded which). The V gene is TRBV27, the J gene TRBJ2-5, with 9 nucleotides matching TRBD1. The CDR3 DNA follows: TGTGCCAGCAGTGTCACAGGGGGCTGGGAGACCCAGTACTTC. This encodes CASSVTGGWETQYF.